A single sample is the source of the 32 T cell receptor beta chains below, sequenced in a study of T cell responses to AZD1222 COVID-19 vaccine. The table came from immunoSEQ multiplex PCR; TCRdb's copy has only in-frame clones and leaves some out. The data show about 120,000 clones, approximately 89% seen once. The material was peripheral blood, obtained on day 0 of AZD1222 vaccination. The receptors were sampled from an adult in good health.

This chain links TRBV19 with TRBJ2-6; D may match TRBD1 or TRBD2 (6 bases each). CDR1 LNHDA and CDR2 SQIVND come from the germline V gene (reference sequence). The V end was cut by 10 bases, the J end by 3 bases, with 13 bases between. The CDR3 has 14 residues. CDR3 nucleotides: TGTGCCATCCGAAGGGGGGATGGGGCCAACGTCCTGACTTTC. Its translation: CAIRRGDGANVLTF.

The chain links TRBV6-5 to TRBJ1-4; 10 bases agree with TRBD1. V lost 6 bases and J lost 7; bases outside the gene matches: 5. Germline CDR1 reads MNHEY; CDR2 reads SVGAGI. CDR3 length equals 14 residues. In DNA, the CDR3 is TGTGCCAGCAGAAGGACAGGGGGAAGTGAAAAACTGTTTTTT. Encoded protein: CASRRTGGSEKLFF.

V usage is TRBV4-2 and J usage is TRBJ1-6, with TRBD1 as a possible D gene (6 bases). Trimming took off 0 bases at V and 10 bases at J, with 13 bases between the two ends. Germline V gene sequence: CDR1 LGHNA, CDR2 YNFKEQ. This CDR3 is built from 15 residues. In nucleotides, the CDR3 is TGTGCCAGCAGCCAAGATGCACAGGGAGGCTCACCCCTCCACTTT. Translated, it gives CASSQDAQGGSPLHF.

The chain joins TRBV19 to TRBJ2-3; 10 positions agree with TRBD1. Unmatched junction bases numbered 5, after V lost 4 bases and J lost 1 base. This CDR3 is 16 amino acids long. Germline CDR1 reads LNHDA; CDR2 reads SQIVND (reference sequence). The CDR3 DNA reads as TGTGCCAGTAGTACCGGGACAGGGGAGGGCACAGATACGCAGTATTTT. Translation gives CASSTGTGEGTDTQYF.

The V call is TRBV9, the J call TRBJ1-2; 9 bases are shared with TRBD1. Germline V CDR1 and CDR2: SGDLS, YYNGEE. Trimming at V came to 4 bases and at J to 8 bases, leaving 6 bases not matched to a gene. This CDR3 is built from 13 residues. The CDR3 sequence: CASSKGQGGGYTF. CDR3 coding DNA: TGTGCCAGCAGCAAGGGACAGGGAGGAGGCTACACCTTC.

The chain couples TRBV19 to TRBJ2-7; possibly TRBD2 for D (6 bases). The V gene lost 3 bases and the J gene lost 0 bases, with 12 bases spanning the gap. This CDR3 is 15 amino acids long. From germline, CDR1 is LNHDA and CDR2 SQIVND (reference sequence). Here the CDR3 DNA reads TGTGCCAGTAGTATTAGCGGCGGAAGCTCCTACGAGCAGTACTTC. It is translated as CASSISGGSSYEQYF.

This clone was counted only a few times. The CDR3 region is CASSLGAYEQYF. The CDR3 bases are TGTGCCAGCAGCTTGGGGGCATACGAGCAGTACTTC. The chain combines TRBV12-3 or TRBV12-4 with TRBJ2-7, with D possibly matching TRBD1 (6 bases). CDR3 length equals 12 residues. Deletions cut 6 bases from V and 4 bases from J, with 10 bases between.

The rearrangement links TRBV6-5 to TRBJ2-2; D not certain. Germline V gene sequence: CDR1 MNHEY, CDR2 SVGAGI. The CDR3 sequence is 13 residues long. V was clipped by 2 bases and J by 5 bases, with 6 bases between them. CDR3 nucleotide sequence: TGTGCCAGCAGTTACATCTTGACCGGGGAGCTGTTTTTT. Amino acids: CASSYILTGELFF.

This clone was found once. The V gene is TRBV7-2, the J gene TRBJ1-1; D is unclear. The CDR3 loop spans 13 amino acids. V was pared by 5 bases and J by 1 base, with 8 bases between. Germline V CDR1 and CDR2: SGHTA, FQGNSA. CDR3 sequence reads: CASSVTENTEAFF. The CDR3 coding sequence is TGTGCCAGCAGCGTTACAGAGAACACTGAAGCTTTCTTT.

This CDR3 is CASRNWGTNYGYTF. The DNA for the CDR3 is TGTGCCAGCAGAAATTGGGGGACGAACTATGGCTACACCTTC. The chain is built from TRBV6-5 and TRBJ1-2; D might be TRBD1 (5 bases). The CDR3 covers 14 residues. V was cut by 6 bases and J by 2 bases, with 13 bases left in between. Germline V lookup: CDR1 MNHEY, CDR2 SVGAGI.

This chain uses TRBV19 with TRBJ2-7; D call uncertain. V was trimmed by 3 bases and J by 7 bases, leaving 13 bases between them. Germline V gives CDR1 LNHDA, CDR2 SQIVND (reference sequence). The CDR3 totals 13 residues. CDR3 coding DNA: TGTGCCAGTAGTATCGGAAGACTTGAGGAGCAGTACTTC. Translated, it gives CASSIGRLEEQYF. The variable domain in full, with the rest retrieved from reference TRBV19 and TRBJ2-7, is DGGITQSPKYLFRKEGQNVTLSCEQNLNHDAMYWYRQDPGQGLRLIYYSQIVNDFQKGDIAEGYSVSREKKESFPLTVTSAQKNPTAFYLCASSIGRLEEQYFGPGTRLTVT.

In its sample, this clone was seen once. V usage is TRBV28 and J usage is TRBJ1-3; 7 bases agree with TRBD1. Trimming took 7 bases from V and 3 from J; bases not matched to a gene: 3. The CDR3 sequence is 13 residues long. The germline V gene encodes CDR1 MDHEN and CDR2 SYDVKM. For the CDR3, the DNA is TGTGCCAGCATAGGGGGCTTTGGAAACACCATATATTTT. Encoded protein: CASIGGFGNTIYF.

The rearrangement links TRBV5-4 to TRBJ2-2; TRBD2 agrees at 16 bases. The germline V gene has CDR1 SGHNT and CDR2 YYREEE (reference sequence). The junction had 11 bases not matched to a gene; V was cut back by 3 bases and J by 6 bases. The CDR3 sequence is 19 residues long. The CDR3 DNA reads TGTGCCAGCAGCTCGGGACTAGCGGGGGGGCCGGTATCCCCCGGGGAGCTGTTTTTT. This gives the protein CASSSGLAGGPVSPGELFF.

This chain connects TRBV19 to TRBJ2-4, with 11 nucleotides matching TRBD1. Germline loops: CDR1 LNHDA, CDR2 SQIVND (reference sequence). The CDR3 extends over 19 amino acids. The junction had 22 bases not matched to a gene; V was cut back by 5 bases and J by 10 bases. This CDR3 reads CASSVGQGARGALVEIQYF. CDR3 DNA: TGTGCCAGTAGTGTCGGACAGGGGGCGCGTGGGGCGCTCGTGGAGATTCAGTACTTC.

This rearrangement joins TRBV11-3 to TRBJ1-4, with D unclear. Germline V gene data show CDR1 as SGHNT and CDR2 as YENEEA. This CDR3 contains 15 residues. Trimming left V 5 bases short and J 6 bases short, with 16 bases between. The CDR3 bases are TGTGCCAGCAGCACCAGGCGGAATCCAGATGAAAAACTGTTTTTT. It is translated as CASSTRRNPDEKLFF.

The chain carries TRBV4-1 and TRBJ2-1; no firm D call. In germline, CDR1 is MGHRA, CDR2 YSYEKL. Between the trimmed V and J ends, which lost 4 bases and 6 bases, there was a span of 7 bases. CDR3 length: 12 residues. This CDR3 reads CASSLAANEQFF. For the CDR3, the DNA is TGCGCCAGCAGCCTTGCGGCCAATGAGCAGTTCTTC.

V usage is TRBV7-2 and J usage is TRBJ2-1; D perhaps matches TRBD2 (6 bases). The CDR3 has 16 amino acids. Germline CDR1 reads SGHTA; CDR2 reads FQGNSA. Deletions cut 5 bases from V and 4 bases from J, with 18 bases between. The CDR3 DNA sequence: TGTGCCAGCAGCGCAAGACCGGGGGAAAAATACAATGAGCAGTTCTTC. Residues: CASSARPGEKYNEQFF.

The J gene is TRBJ2-7, the V gene TRBV5-1; the D is unclear. V was cut by 3 bases and J by 1 base, with 5 bases left in between. The CDR3 extends over 12 amino acids. Germline V gene data show CDR1 as SGHRS and CDR2 as YFSETQ. The CDR3 here is CASSSISYEQYF. The CDR3 coding sequence is TGCGCCAGCAGCTCCATTTCCTACGAGCAGTACTTC.

The chain has TRBV7-2 and TRBJ1-2; 10 bases match TRBD1. V gave up 5 bases and J gave up 9 bases; unmatched junction bases: 6. The germline gives CDR1 SGHTA, CDR2 FQGNSA. This CDR3 has 13 amino acids. CDR3 coding DNA: TGTGCCAGCAGCCCCGGGACAGGGGCCAGCTACACCTTC. This gives the protein CASSPGTGASYTF.

The chain carries TRBV30 and TRBJ2-7; possible D gene TRBD1, 5 bases. There are 16 residues in the CDR3. Trimming shortened V by 0 bases and J by 6 bases, and 21 bases separated the two germline ends. Per the germline V gene, CDR1 is GTSNPN and CDR2 is SVGIG (reference sequence). CDR3: CAWSVRVGAGIREQYF. CDR3 nucleotides: TGTGCCTGGAGTGTAAGGGTTGGGGCAGGGATCCGCGAGCAGTACTTC.

The chain employs TRBV7-8 and TRBJ1-2; TRBD1 aligns across 7 bases. This CDR3 comprises 14 residues. Germline CDR1 SGHVS, CDR2 FQNEAQ. Trimming at V came to 5 bases and at J to 4 bases, leaving 7 bases not matched to a gene. The CDR3 is CASSNRGEGYGYTF. In nucleotides, the CDR3 is TGTGCCAGCAGCAACAGGGGCGAGGGCTATGGCTACACCTTC.

The rearrangement links TRBV6-2 or TRBV6-3 to TRBJ1-2, with D unresolved. Germline V gene data show CDR1 as MNHEY and CDR2 as SVGEGT. The CDR3 is 12 amino acids. V lost 6 bases, J lost 5 bases, and 10 bases lay in between. The CDR3 DNA sequence: TGTGCCAGCAGCCCCCGGGGATATGGCTACACCTTC. Amino acids: CASSPRGYGYTF.

V gene TRBV5-1 combines with J gene TRBJ2-2; a possible D gene is TRBD1 (5 bases). Germline V lookup: CDR1 SGHRS, CDR2 YFSETQ. There are 14 residues in the CDR3. Trimming pared 9 bases from V and 6 bases from J, leaving 18 bases between. CDR3 coding DNA: TGCGCCACGAAGCCATCAGGGTTAGCCGGGGAGCTGTTTTTT. This gives the protein CATKPSGLAGELFF. The full variable domain, its missing parts supplied by reference TRBV5-1 and TRBJ2-2, is KAGVTQTPRYLIKTRGQQVTLSCSPISGHRSVSWYQQTPGQGLQFLFEYFSETQRNKGNFPGRFSGRQFSNSRSEMNVSTLELGDSALYLCATKPSGLAGELFFGEGSRLTVL.

This clone occurred once. This chain uses TRBV6-2 or TRBV6-3 with TRBJ2-1; a possible D gene is TRBD2 (6 bases). V lost 2 bases, J lost 8 bases, and 10 bases lay in between. The CDR3 is 13 amino acids. Germline lookup yields CDR1 MNHEY and CDR2 SVGEGT. CDR3 amino acids: CASSYHGGYEQFF. CDR3 DNA: TGTGCCAGCAGTTACCATGGGGGGTATGAGCAGTTCTTC.

V and J are TRBV19 and TRBJ1-5; weak D call: TRBD1 (5 bases). The CDR3 runs to 17 residues. Trimming left V 6 bases short and J 0 bases short, with 18 bases between. Germline-derived CDR1 and CDR2 are LNHDA and SQIVND (reference sequence). CDR3 nucleotides: TGTGCCAGTAGGGCAGGGTGGGGGACCTATAGCAATCAGCCCCAGCATTTT. It specifies CASRAGWGTYSNQPQHF.

This clone was seen only once. The V call is TRBV13, the J call TRBJ1-1; the match to TRBD1 covers 9 bases. The CDR3 has 16 amino acids. CDR1 PRHDT and CDR2 FYEKMQ come from the germline V gene (reference sequence). J lost 3 bases, V lost 4 bases, and 9 bases had no gene match. CDR3 sequence: CASSSLTGGKDTEAFF. In DNA form, the CDR3 reads TGTGCCAGCAGCTCCTTGACAGGGGGAAAGGACACTGAAGCTTTCTTT. The full variable domain, in which reference TRBV13 and TRBJ1-1 provide the parts outside the CDR3, is AAGVIQSPRHLIKEKRETATLKCYPIPRHDTVYWYQQGPGQDPQFLISFYEKMQSDKGSIPDRFSAQQFSDYHSELNMSSLELGDSALYFCASSSLTGGKDTEAFFGQGTRLTVV.

The chain joins TRBV15 to TRBJ2-5, with TRBD2 identical over 11 bases. Trimming removed 3 bases from V and 7 bases from J; junction bases left unmatched: 7. The CDR3 runs 15 residues. CDR1 LNHNV and CDR2 YYDKDF come from the germline V gene (reference sequence). CDR3 bases: TGTGCCACCAGCAGCCGACTAGCGGGGAGGGGGACCCAGTACTTC. Amino acid sequence: CATSSRLAGRGTQYF.

This rearrangement joins TRBV5-5 to TRBJ2-1, with 9 bases fitting TRBD1. Germline CDR1 SGHKS, CDR2 YYEKEE (reference sequence). V was pared by 0 bases and J by 8 bases, with 6 bases of the junction left unmatched. The CDR3 loop spans 15 amino acids. CDR3 in amino acids: CASSLGQGVPDEQFF. CDR3 in DNA: TGTGCCAGCAGCTTGGGACAGGGGGTACCGGATGAGCAGTTCTTC. Filled out from reference TRBV5-5 and TRBJ2-1, the complete variable domain reads DAGVTQSPTHLIKTRGQQVTLRCSPISGHKSVSWYQQVLGQGPQFIFQYYEKEERGRGNFPDRFSARQFPNYSSELNVNALLLGDSALYLCASSLGQGVPDEQFFGPGTRLTVL.

V gene TRBV7-9 combines with J gene TRBJ1-3; the match to TRBD1 covers 9 bases. V gave up 6 bases and J gave up 1 base; unmatched junction bases: 13. CDR1 is SEHNR, CDR2 FQNEAQ, per germline (reference sequence). The CDR3 runs to 18 residues. This CDR3 is CASSSPGPDRGSGNTIYF. CDR3 nucleotides: TGTGCCAGCAGTTCCCCAGGACCTGACAGGGGGTCTGGAAACACCATATATTTT.

A word on this clone: Different DNA sequences within this sample yield the same CDR3. CDR3 protein: CASSLVAGNTEAFF. The CDR3, as DNA: TGTGCCAGCAGCTTAGTGGCGGGGAACACTGAAGCTTTCTTT. This chain uses TRBV7-2 with TRBJ1-1; D remains unclear. The germline CDR1 and CDR2 sequences are SGHTA and FQGNSA. The ends were cut back, 1 base at V and 1 base at J, with 7 bases in the middle. The CDR3 runs to 14 residues.

This clone was seen only once. This rearrangement joins TRBV10-3 to TRBJ1-3; 11 nucleotides match TRBD1. CDR1 and CDR2 from the germline V gene are ENHRY and SYGVKD. The CDR3 sequence is 13 residues long. The J segment lost 3 bases and the V segment lost 10 bases, leaving 2 bases of the junction unmatched. Here the CDR3 DNA reads TGTGCCACTGGGACAGGGGGTGGAAACACCATATATTTT. Amino acid sequence: CATGTGGGNTIYF.

CDR3 in amino acids: CASSKPIVTNYGYTF. CDR3 sequence (DNA): TGTGCCAGCAGCAAACCGATAGTCACTAACTATGGCTACACCTTC. The rearrangement links TRBV21-1 to TRBJ1-2. TRBV21-1 is a pseudogene locus. The CDR3 spans 15 residues.